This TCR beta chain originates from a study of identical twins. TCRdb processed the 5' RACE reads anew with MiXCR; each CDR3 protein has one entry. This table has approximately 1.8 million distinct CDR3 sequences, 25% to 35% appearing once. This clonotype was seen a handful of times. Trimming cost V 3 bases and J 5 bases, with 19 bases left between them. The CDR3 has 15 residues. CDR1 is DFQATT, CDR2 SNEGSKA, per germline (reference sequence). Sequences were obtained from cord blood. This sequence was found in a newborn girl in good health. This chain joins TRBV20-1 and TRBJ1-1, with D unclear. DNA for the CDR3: TGCAGTGCTAGCCCCCGCGGTCAGCGGTGGACTGAAGCTTTCTTT. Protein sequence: CSASPRGQRWTEAFF.